This record concerns one T cell receptor beta chain sequence. This sample is part of a study of blood T cell repertoires in COVID-19. At the level of the study: In each case, the material was cDNA or gDNA derived from T cells, B-cell-depleted T cells, or PBMCs.

Trimming removed 1 base from V and 0 bases from J, with 11 bases in between. CDR1 SQVTM and CDR2 ANQGSEA come from the germline V gene. This CDR3 is built from 15 residues. Original methodology: Amplification with reference gene primers provided the estimates of nucleated cell counts. Assay: immunoSEQ multiplex PCR; the TCRdb copy retains only in-frame clones and omits some. That table gives V, J and clone size, and the DNA gave D and trimming. This table holds over 200,000 clones, approximately 86% found once. V gene TRBV29-1 combines with J gene TRBJ2-3; no firm D call. Sequenced material: peripheral blood. The clonotype originates from a woman aged 25 to 39 with COVID-19, enrolled during active disease. The CDR3 is CSVEASSTSTDTQYF. The CDR3 DNA reads as TGCAGCGTTGAAGCGAGTTCTACTAGCACAGATACGCAGTATTTT.